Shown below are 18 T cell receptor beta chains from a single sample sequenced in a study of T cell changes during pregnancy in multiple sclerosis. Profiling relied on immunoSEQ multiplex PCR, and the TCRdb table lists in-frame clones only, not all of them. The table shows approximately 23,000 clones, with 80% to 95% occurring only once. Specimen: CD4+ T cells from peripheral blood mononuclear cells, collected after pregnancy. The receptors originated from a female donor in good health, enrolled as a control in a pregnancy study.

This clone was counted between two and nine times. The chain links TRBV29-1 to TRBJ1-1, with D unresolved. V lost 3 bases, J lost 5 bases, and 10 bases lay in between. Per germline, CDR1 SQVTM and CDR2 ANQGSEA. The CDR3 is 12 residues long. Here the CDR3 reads CSVDEIGTEAFF. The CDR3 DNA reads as TGCAGCGTTGATGAGATCGGGACTGAAGCTTTCTTT.

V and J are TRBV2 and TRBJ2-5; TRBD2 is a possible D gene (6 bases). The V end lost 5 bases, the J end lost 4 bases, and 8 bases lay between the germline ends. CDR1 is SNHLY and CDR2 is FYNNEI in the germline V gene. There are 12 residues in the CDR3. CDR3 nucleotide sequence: TGTGCCAGCAGTACGGGGGTAGAGACCCAGTACTTC. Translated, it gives CASSTGVETQYF.

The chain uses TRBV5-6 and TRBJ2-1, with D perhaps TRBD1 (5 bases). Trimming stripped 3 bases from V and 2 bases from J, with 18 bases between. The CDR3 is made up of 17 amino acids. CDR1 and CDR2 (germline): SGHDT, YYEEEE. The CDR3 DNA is TGTGCCAGCAGCTCTCAACAGGAAGGTTTCCCCTACAATGAGCAGTTCTTC. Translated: CASSSQQEGFPYNEQFF.

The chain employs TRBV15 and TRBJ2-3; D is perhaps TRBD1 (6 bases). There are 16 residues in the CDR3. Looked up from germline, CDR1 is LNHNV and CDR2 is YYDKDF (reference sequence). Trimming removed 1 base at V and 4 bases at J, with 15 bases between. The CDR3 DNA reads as TGTGCCACCAGCAGAGGTTGGGGGCGTGAGGCAGATACGCAGTATTTT. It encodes CATSRGWGREADTQYF.

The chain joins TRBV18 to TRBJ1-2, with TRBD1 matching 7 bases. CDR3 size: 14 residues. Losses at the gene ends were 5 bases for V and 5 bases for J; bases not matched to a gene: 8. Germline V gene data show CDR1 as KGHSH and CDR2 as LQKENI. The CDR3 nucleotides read TGTGCCAGCTCAACGACAGGGCGTGGGTATGGCTACACCTTC. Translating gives CASSTTGRGYGYTF.

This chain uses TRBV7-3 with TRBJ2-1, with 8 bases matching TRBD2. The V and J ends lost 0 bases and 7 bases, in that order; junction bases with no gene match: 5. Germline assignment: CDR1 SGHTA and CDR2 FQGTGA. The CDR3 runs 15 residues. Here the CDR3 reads CASSLTRGGPNEQFF. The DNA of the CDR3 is TGTGCCAGCAGCTTAACCCGGGGGGGACCAAATGAGCAGTTCTTC.

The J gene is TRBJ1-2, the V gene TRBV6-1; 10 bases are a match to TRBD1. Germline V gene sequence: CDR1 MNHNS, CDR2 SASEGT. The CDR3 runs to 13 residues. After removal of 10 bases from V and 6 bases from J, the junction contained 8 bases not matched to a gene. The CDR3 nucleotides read TGTGCCAACTACCGGGGACAGGGGAATGGCTACACCTTC. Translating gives CANYRGQGNGYTF.

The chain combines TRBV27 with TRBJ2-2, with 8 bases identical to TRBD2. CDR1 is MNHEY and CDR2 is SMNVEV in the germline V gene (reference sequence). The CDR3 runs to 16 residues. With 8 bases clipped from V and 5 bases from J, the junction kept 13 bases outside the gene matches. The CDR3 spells CASWPLPGLGTGELFF. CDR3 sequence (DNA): TGTGCCAGCTGGCCGCTACCGGGACTAGGTACCGGGGAGCTGTTTTTT.

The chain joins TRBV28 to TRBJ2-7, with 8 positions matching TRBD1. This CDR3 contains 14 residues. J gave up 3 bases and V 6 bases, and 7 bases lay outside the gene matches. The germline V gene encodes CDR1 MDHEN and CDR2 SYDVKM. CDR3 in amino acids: CASSLGQGLYEQYF. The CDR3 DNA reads TGTGCCAGCAGCTTAGGACAGGGCCTCTACGAGCAGTACTTC.

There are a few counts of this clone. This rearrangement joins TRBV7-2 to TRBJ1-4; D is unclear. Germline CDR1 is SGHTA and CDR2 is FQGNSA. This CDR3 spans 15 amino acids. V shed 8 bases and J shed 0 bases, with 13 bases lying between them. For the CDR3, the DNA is TGTGCCAGCGTTCCAGGTGCTTCAACTAATGAAAAACTGTTTTTT. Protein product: CASVPGASTNEKLFF.

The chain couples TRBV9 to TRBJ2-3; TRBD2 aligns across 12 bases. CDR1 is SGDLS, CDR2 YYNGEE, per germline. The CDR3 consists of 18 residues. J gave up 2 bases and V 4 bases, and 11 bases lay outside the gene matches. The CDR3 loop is CASSPGLAGYGDTDTQYF. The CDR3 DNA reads TGTGCCAGCAGCCCGGGACTAGCGGGCTATGGGGACACAGATACGCAGTATTTT.

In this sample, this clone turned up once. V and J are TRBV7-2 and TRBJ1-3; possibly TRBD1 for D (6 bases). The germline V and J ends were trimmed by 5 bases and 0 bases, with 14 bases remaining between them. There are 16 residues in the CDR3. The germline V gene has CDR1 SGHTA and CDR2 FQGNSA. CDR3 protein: CASSSRQANSGNTIYF. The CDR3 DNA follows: TGTGCCAGCAGCAGTCGACAGGCGAACTCTGGAAACACCATATATTTT.

CDR3 DNA: TGTGCCAGCAGCCCTACTTACAACACAGGGACCAAAGAGACCCAGTACTTC. Amino acids: CASSPTYNTGTKETQYF. The V and J genes are TRBV11-2 and TRBJ2-5, with D perhaps matching TRBD1 (6 bases). The V gene lost 5 bases and the J gene lost 3 bases, with 22 bases spanning the gap. In germline, CDR1 is SGHAT, CDR2 FQNNGV. CDR3 size: 17 residues.

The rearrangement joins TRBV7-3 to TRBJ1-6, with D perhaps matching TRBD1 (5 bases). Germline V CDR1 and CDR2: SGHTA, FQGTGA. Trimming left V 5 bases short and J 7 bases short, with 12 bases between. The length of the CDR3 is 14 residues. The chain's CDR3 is CASSLSGGNSPLHF. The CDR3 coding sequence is TGTGCCAGCAGCCTATCTGGGGGGAATTCACCCCTCCACTTT. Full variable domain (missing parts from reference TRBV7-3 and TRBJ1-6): GAGVSQTPSNKVTEKGKYVELRCDPISGHTALYWYRQSLGQGPEFLIYFQGTGAADDSGLPNDRFFAVRPEGSVSTLKIQRTERGDSAVYLCASSLSGGNSPLHFGNGTRLTVT.

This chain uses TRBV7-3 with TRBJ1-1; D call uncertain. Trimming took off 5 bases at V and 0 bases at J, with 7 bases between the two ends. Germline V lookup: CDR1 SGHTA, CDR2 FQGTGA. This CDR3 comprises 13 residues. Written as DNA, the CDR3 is TGTGCCAGCAGCCCCTACTTGAACACTGAAGCTTTCTTT. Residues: CASSPYLNTEAFF.

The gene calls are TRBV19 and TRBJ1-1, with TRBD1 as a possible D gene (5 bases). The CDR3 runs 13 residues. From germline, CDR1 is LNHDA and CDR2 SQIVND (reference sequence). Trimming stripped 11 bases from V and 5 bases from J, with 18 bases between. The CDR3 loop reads CAGGGQGGTEAFF. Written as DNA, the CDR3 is TGTGCCGGAGGAGGGCAGGGTGGGACTGAAGCTTTCTTT.

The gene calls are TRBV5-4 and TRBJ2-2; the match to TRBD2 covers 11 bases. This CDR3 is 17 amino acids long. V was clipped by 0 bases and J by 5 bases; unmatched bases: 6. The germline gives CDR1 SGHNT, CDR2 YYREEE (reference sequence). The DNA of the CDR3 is TGTGCCAGCAGCTTGGACGCTAGCGGGGGGCCGACCGGGGAGCTGTTTTTT. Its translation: CASSLDASGGPTGELFF.

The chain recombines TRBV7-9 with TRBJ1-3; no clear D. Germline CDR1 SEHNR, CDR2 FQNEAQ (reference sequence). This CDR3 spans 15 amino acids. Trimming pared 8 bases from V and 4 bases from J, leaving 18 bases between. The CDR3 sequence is CASFTYGFSGNTIYF. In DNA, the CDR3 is TGTGCCAGCTTTACTTACGGGTTCTCCGGAAACACCATATATTTT.